This TCR beta chain is from a study of blood T cell repertoires in COVID-19. Study details: Italy, Spain and the United States were the sources of the convalescent and acute COVID-19 samples. T cells, B-cell-depleted T cells, or PBMCs provided the cDNA or gDNA that served as material.

In the authors' methods: Reference gene primer amplification gave estimated nucleated cell counts. Method: immunoSEQ multiplex PCR; TCRdb's copy keeps in-frame clones and lacks some. D and trimming were read from the DNA, whereas the V and J calls and clone size are those reported in that table. Among some 250,000 clones listed, just over 85% were seen once. The length of the CDR3 is 12 residues. The germline CDR1 and CDR2 sequences are MNHEY and SMNVEV (reference sequence). Trimming took off 8 bases at V and 6 bases at J, with 13 bases between the two ends. Sequencing used peripheral blood. This chain uses TRBV27 with TRBJ1-2; no clear D gene. The TCR originated in a man aged 25-40 years who had recovered from COVID-19. The CDR3 sequence: CASRGWEDGYTF. The CDR3 bases are TGTGCCAGCCGTGGTTGGGAGGATGGCTACACCTTC.